The 13 T cell receptor beta chains presented below share a single source sample, sequenced in a study of T cell repertoires in cytomegalovirus infection (dated by TCRdb to the late 2010s). The treatment or condition label of this sample denotes: in vitro stimulation with specific CMV peptide epitopes to enrich CMV-specific T cells. Sequencing took place on an Illumina HiSeq 1500. TCRdb reprocessed the public reads (quality trimming at Q25 with fastp, clone calling with MiXCR) and kept in-frame beta chains. CDR3 protein sequences are deduplicated, and each keeps its most common genes and DNA. In this sample the table shows roughly 340,000 distinct CDR3 sequences, approximately 32% of which occur a single time. Over 15% of the sample is in the top ten clones. These receptors' targets are unknown. The sample was cultured PBMCs, taken from culture after CMV antigen stimulation. These receptors came from a human donor in good health (CMV status not recorded). Some clones in this sample may be carry-over from other donors' samples.

This clonotype was counted ten times or more. The chain recombines TRBV7-2 with TRBJ1-4; D is unresolved. The CDR3 runs 13 residues. CDR1 is SGHTA, CDR2 FQGNSA, per germline. V dropped 4 bases and J dropped 5 bases, with 8 bases sitting between them. The CDR3 here is CASSYQPNEKLFF. The CDR3 DNA follows: TGTGCCAGCAGCTATCAGCCAAATGAAAAACTGTTTTTT. The full variable domain, its missing parts supplied by reference TRBV7-2 and TRBJ1-4, is GAGVSQSPSNKVTEKGKDVELRCDPISGHTALYWYRQSLGQGLEFLIYFQGNSAPDKSGLPSDRFSAERTGGSVSTLTIQRTQQEDSAVYLCASSYQPNEKLFFGSGTQLSVL.

Written as DNA, the CDR3 is TGTGCCAGCAGGGAGTGGGGGCGCCCCACCGGGGAGCTGTTTTTT. It specifies CASREWGRPTGELFF. The gene calls are TRBV7-8 and TRBJ2-2; perhaps TRBD1 as D (6 bases). CDR3 size: 15 residues. V gave up 6 bases and J gave up 4 bases, with 15 bases separating them. Germline V gene data show CDR1 as SGHVS and CDR2 as FQNEAQ.

Turning to this clonotype: Compared with germline, one end of the junction differs, possibly owing to a read error. The chain has TRBV6-5 and TRBJ2-3; the D is unclear. CDR3 size: 15 residues. The germline V gene encodes CDR1 MNHEY and CDR2 SVGAGI. Here the CDR3 reads CGSSETNGDTDTQYF. The CDR3 region has the DNA TGTGGCAGCAGTGAAACCAACGGAGACACAGATACGCAGTATTTT.

This clonotype has just a few counts. CDR3 loop: CASSRTVSNTEAFF. Written as DNA, the CDR3 is TGCGCCAGCAGTCGGACGGTTTCGAACACTGAAGCTTTCTTT. V and J are TRBV23-1 and TRBJ1-1; D gene unclear. TRBV23-1 is reported as an ORF; its role is uncertain. Trimming removed 4 bases from V and 1 base from J, with 10 bases in between. The CDR3 sequence is 14 residues long.

This clonotype has only a few counts. This rearrangement joins TRBV5-1 to TRBJ2-1; 8 bases align to TRBD2. This CDR3 is built from 15 residues. The V gene's germline CDR1 is SGHRS and CDR2 YFSETQ. J gave up 5 bases and V 0 bases, and 4 bases lay outside the gene matches. The chain's CDR3 is CASSLEVAGHNEQFF. The CDR3 coding sequence is TGCGCCAGCAGCTTGGAAGTAGCGGGGCACAATGAGCAGTTCTTC.

The J gene is TRBJ1-6, the V gene TRBV12-3 or TRBV12-4; TRBD1 is a possible D gene (5 bases). This CDR3 region has 15 residues. Trimming cost V 5 bases and J 7 bases, with 15 bases left between them. The CDR3 sequence is CASSPGRRPNSPLHF. The CDR3, as DNA: TGTGCCAGCAGTCCAGGGAGGAGACCGAATTCACCCCTCCACTTT.

This clonotype appeared many times. This chain uses TRBV7-2 with TRBJ2-1; 11 bases line up with TRBD2. The germline CDR1 and CDR2 sequences are SGHTA and FQGNSA. V dropped 2 bases and J dropped 6; count of bases not matched to a gene: 3. This CDR3 comprises 15 residues. The CDR3 loop reads CASSLLAGGSNEQFF. In nucleotides, the CDR3 is TGTGCCAGCAGCTTACTAGCGGGGGGTAGCAATGAGCAGTTCTTC. The variable domain in full, with the rest retrieved from reference TRBV7-2 and TRBJ2-1, is GAGVSQSPSNKVTEKGKDVELRCDPISGHTALYWYRQSLGQGLEFLIYFQGNSAPDKSGLPSDRFSAERTGGSVSTLTIQRTQQEDSAVYLCASSLLAGGSNEQFFGPGTRLTVL.

The J gene is TRBJ2-3, the V gene TRBV28; TRBD2 aligns across 8 bases. The CDR3 length is 16 residues. The ends lost 4 bases at V and 5 bases at J; junction bases unmatched: 11. CDR1 and CDR2 from the germline V gene are MDHEN and SYDVKM. The CDR3 protein is CASSSPPGGSGDTQYF. The DNA for the CDR3 is TGTGCCAGCAGTTCCCCCCCGGGGGGGAGCGGAGATACGCAGTATTTT.

As to this clonotype: One end of the junction is discordant with germline, which a read error may explain. The chain has TRBV11-2 and TRBJ2-1; TRBD2 agrees at 8 bases. This CDR3 is built from 15 residues. The germline CDR1 and CDR2 sequences are SGHAT and FQNNGV. CDR3 region: CANSLEAGVTNEQFF. In nucleotides, the CDR3 is TGTGCCAACAGCTTAGAAGCGGGAGTTACCAATGAGCAGTTCTTC.

J is TRBJ1-5 and V is TRBV4-1, with unresolved D. V lost 1 base and J 6 bases, leaving 7 bases between the germline ends. The CDR3 runs to 13 residues. Per germline, CDR1 MGHRA and CDR2 YSYEKL. The DNA for the CDR3 is TGCGCCAGCAGCCAAGGAGTGGCTCAGCCCCAGCATTTT. It specifies CASSQGVAQPQHF.

The CDR3 DNA reads as TGTGCCAGCAGTGGAGAACAGGTGATCTCCTACAATGAGCAGTTCTTC. Its translation is CASSGEQVISYNEQFF. V gene TRBV6-1 combines with J gene TRBJ2-1; tentative D call: TRBD1 (5 bases). Germline-derived CDR1 and CDR2 are MNHNS and SASEGT. V shed 4 bases and J shed 0 bases, with 13 bases lying between them. The CDR3 is 16 residues long.

This clonotype was seen a handful of times. The rearrangement uses TRBV19 and TRBJ2-4; D perhaps matches TRBD2 (6 bases). V lost 1 base to trimming and J lost 0 bases, with 10 bases between them. Per germline, CDR1 LNHDA and CDR2 SQIVND (reference sequence). This CDR3 contains 16 residues. DNA for the CDR3: TGTGCCAGTAGTATAGCCCGGGGACTAGCCAAAAACATTCAGTACTTC. It yields the protein CASSIARGLAKNIQYF.

This chain joins TRBV5-6 and TRBJ1-1, with D unclear. With 6 bases removed from V and 0 bases from J, the gap between germline ends came to 15 bases. Germline values: CDR1 SGHDT, CDR2 YYEEEE. The CDR3 length is 15 residues. CDR3 residues: CASTLTEDVNTEAFF. The CDR3 coding sequence is TGTGCCAGCACCCTTACAGAGGACGTGAACACTGAAGCTTTCTTT.